A selection of T cell receptor beta chains follows, all from one sample in a study of blood T cell repertoires in COVID-19. Measured with immunoSEQ multiplex PCR; TCRdb has only the in-frame clones, and not every one. The sample holds roughly 280,000 clones; about nine tenths are singletons and the top ten take about 2.2%. The sequencing sample was made of peripheral blood. These receptors were collected from a woman aged 45-60 years who had recovered from COVID-19. Each CDR3 is given with its conserved first and last residue. Fields, in order: D gene, V gene, clone size, J gene, CDR3 protein, CDR3 DNA. D genes are given only for firm matches. Clone size is given for some rows only: seen once, a few or many times, or a class if the clone is expanded.

D gene: TRBD1
V gene: TRBV6-6
clone size: .
J gene: TRBJ2-7
CDR3 protein: CASSPTGGGEQYF
CDR3 DNA: TGTGCCAGCAGTCCGACAGGGGGGGGCGAGCAGTACTTC

D gene: .
V gene: TRBV14
clone size: .
J gene: TRBJ1-5
CDR3 protein: CASRPSLQSNQPQHF
CDR3 DNA: TGTGCCAGCAGACCTAGTCTCCAAAGCAATCAGCCCCAGCATTTT

D gene: .
V gene: TRBV30
clone size: .
J gene: TRBJ2-5
CDR3 protein: CAWSEPPGTQYF
CDR3 DNA: TGTGCCTGGAGCGAACCCCCAGGGACCCAGTACTTC

D gene: TRBD2
V gene: TRBV6-2/TRBV6-3
clone size: .
J gene: TRBJ2-7
CDR3 protein: CASSRGTSAYEQYF
CDR3 DNA: TGTGCCAGCAGTCGCGGGACTAGCGCCTACGAGCAGTACTTC

D gene: .
V gene: TRBV10-1
clone size: .
J gene: TRBJ2-2
CDR3 protein: CASSDRPATGLVGKTRNTGELFF
CDR3 DNA: TGCGCCAGCAGTGACAGACCAGCGACAGGTTTAGTCGGTAAGACCCGAAACACCGGGGAGCTGTTTTTT

D gene: .
V gene: TRBV2
clone size: .
J gene: TRBJ2-4
CDR3 protein: CASNRREENIQYF
CDR3 DNA: TGTGCCAGCAATCGGCGGGAAGAAAACATTCAGTACTTC

D gene: TRBD2
V gene: TRBV5-1
clone size: .
J gene: TRBJ2-2
CDR3 protein: CASSPGLAGGSTGELFF
CDR3 DNA: TGCGCCAGCAGCCCGGGACTAGCGGGAGGCTCGACCGGGGAGCTGTTTTTT

D gene: .
V gene: TRBV3-1/TRBV3-2
clone size: .
J gene: TRBJ1-2
CDR3 protein: CASSQGRFPHYGYTF
CDR3 DNA: TGTGCCAGCAGCCAAGGGAGATTCCCCCACTATGGCTACACCTTC

D gene: TRBD1
V gene: TRBV3-1/TRBV3-2
clone size: .
J gene: TRBJ1-2
CDR3 protein: CASSHPRQGINYGYTF
CDR3 DNA: TGTGCCAGCAGCCATCCCAGACAGGGGATCAACTATGGCTACACCTTC

D gene: .
V gene: TRBV30
clone size: .
J gene: TRBJ1-5
CDR3 protein: CAWSTGIGNQPQHF
CDR3 DNA: TGTGCCTGGAGTACAGGGATTGGCAATCAGCCCCAGCATTTT

D gene: .
V gene: TRBV4-2
clone size: .
J gene: TRBJ1-2
CDR3 protein: CASSQDLRDGYTF
CDR3 DNA: TGTGCCAGCAGCCAAGATCTGAGGGATGGCTACACCTTC

D gene: TRBD2
V gene: TRBV19
clone size: .
J gene: TRBJ2-1
CDR3 protein: CASSIDLELAGEDEQFF
CDR3 DNA: TGTGCCAGTAGTATAGATCTGGAACTAGCGGGAGAGGATGAGCAGTTCTTC

D gene: .
V gene: TRBV6-1
clone size: .
J gene: TRBJ1-2
CDR3 protein: CASSDWGQTFLLYGYTF
CDR3 DNA: TGTGCCAGCAGTGATTGGGGGCAGACATTTCTCCTCTATGGCTACACCTTC

D gene: TRBD1
V gene: TRBV6-9
clone size: once
J gene: TRBJ1-5
CDR3 protein: CASTLGDRVHQPQHF
CDR3 DNA: TGTGCCAGCACCCTCGGGGACAGGGTCCATCAGCCCCAGCATTTT

D gene: .
V gene: TRBV12-3/TRBV12-4
clone size: .
J gene: TRBJ2-1
CDR3 protein: CASSSRVYNEQFF
CDR3 DNA: TGTGCCAGCAGTTCCAGGGTTTACAATGAGCAGTTCTTC

D gene: .
V gene: TRBV7-7
clone size: .
J gene: TRBJ2-5
CDR3 protein: CAPGIGDVETQYF
CDR3 DNA: TGTGCCCCCGGGATCGGGGATGTGGAGACCCAGTACTTC

D gene: .
V gene: TRBV28
clone size: .
J gene: TRBJ1-2
CDR3 protein: CASSRTTNYGYTF
CDR3 DNA: TGTGCCAGCAGCCGAACAACTAACTATGGCTACACCTTC

D gene: TRBD2
V gene: TRBV5-1
clone size: .
J gene: TRBJ2-7
CDR3 protein: CASSGLAGELEQYF
CDR3 DNA: TGCGCCAGCAGCGGACTAGCGGGGGAACTCGAGCAGTACTTC

D gene: .
V gene: TRBV30
clone size: .
J gene: TRBJ2-3
CDR3 protein: CAWRRTGNSPDTQYF
CDR3 DNA: TGTGCCTGGAGGCGTACAGGGAACTCACCAGATACGCAGTATTTT

D gene: .
V gene: TRBV1
clone size: .
J gene: TRBJ1-6
CDR3 protein: CTSSHRTEDSPLHF
CDR3 DNA: TGCACCAGCAGCCACCGGACAGAGGATTCACCCCTCCACTTT

D gene: .
V gene: TRBV23-1
clone size: once
J gene: TRBJ1-1
CDR3 protein: CASSQSRGGTEAFF
CDR3 DNA: TGCGCCAGCAGTCAATCGAGAGGGGGCACTGAAGCTTTCTTT

D gene: .
V gene: TRBV7-2
clone size: .
J gene: TRBJ1-5
CDR3 protein: CASSPNIYQPQHF
CDR3 DNA: TGTGCCAGCAGCCCCAACATCTATCAGCCCCAGCATTTT

D gene: .
V gene: TRBV2
clone size: .
J gene: TRBJ2-1
CDR3 protein: CASSEGASGEYYNEQFF
CDR3 DNA: TGTGCCAGCAGTGAAGGGGCCTCCGGGGAATACTACAATGAGCAGTTCTTC

D gene: .
V gene: TRBV10-3
clone size: .
J gene: TRBJ2-5
CDR3 protein: CAINGANQETQYF
CDR3 DNA: TGTGCCATCAATGGAGCGAACCAAGAGACCCAGTACTTC

D gene: .
V gene: TRBV3-1/TRBV3-2
clone size: .
J gene: TRBJ2-5
CDR3 protein: CASRRRELQETQYF
CDR3 DNA: TGTGCCAGCAGGCGCCGGGAACTCCAAGAGACCCAGTACTTC

D gene: .
V gene: TRBV30
clone size: .
J gene: TRBJ2-5
CDR3 protein: CAWSVRRPKETQYF
CDR3 DNA: TGTGCCTGGAGTGTACGGAGACCGAAGGAGACCCAGTACTTC

D gene: .
V gene: TRBV6-2/TRBV6-3
clone size: .
J gene: TRBJ2-6
CDR3 protein: CASSPRPGFSSGANVLTF
CDR3 DNA: TGTGCCAGCAGTCCGAGACCGGGTTTTTCTTCTGGGGCCAACGTCCTGACTTTC

D gene: TRBD1
V gene: TRBV5-6
clone size: .
J gene: TRBJ1-3
CDR3 protein: CASSMGQGLNTIYF
CDR3 DNA: TGTGCCAGCAGCATGGGACAGGGTTTAAACACCATATATTTT

D gene: .
V gene: TRBV18
clone size: .
J gene: TRBJ1-4
CDR3 protein: CASSPPGDSEKLFF
CDR3 DNA: TGTGCCAGCTCACCTCCAGGGGATAGTGAAAAACTGTTTTTT

D gene: TRBD2
V gene: TRBV5-8
clone size: .
J gene: TRBJ2-3
CDR3 protein: CASSSGQGSLAGVEDTQYF
CDR3 DNA: TGTGCCAGCAGCTCTGGACAGGGATCACTAGCGGGAGTAGAGGATACGCAGTATTTT

D gene: .
V gene: TRBV7-3
clone size: .
J gene: TRBJ2-5
CDR3 protein: CASSLMAGGETQYF
CDR3 DNA: TGTGCCAGCAGCTTAATGGCAGGTGGAGAGACCCAGTACTTC

D gene: TRBD1
V gene: TRBV28
clone size: .
J gene: TRBJ1-2
CDR3 protein: CASQGQGNYGYTF
CDR3 DNA: TGTGCCAGCCAGGGACAGGGAAACTATGGCTACACCTTC

D gene: TRBD1
V gene: TRBV18
clone size: .
J gene: TRBJ1-2
CDR3 protein: CATGQGNYGYTF
CDR3 DNA: TGTGCCACCGGACAGGGGAACTATGGCTACACCTTC

D gene: TRBD1
V gene: TRBV30
clone size: .
J gene: TRBJ1-2
CDR3 protein: CAWSLDRVYGYTF
CDR3 DNA: TGTGCCTGGAGCCTGGACAGGGTCTATGGCTACACCTTC

D gene: .
V gene: TRBV21-1
clone size: .
J gene: TRBJ1-4
CDR3 protein: CASSKQGATNEKLFF
CDR3 DNA: TGTGCCAGCAGCAAACAGGGGGCAACTAATGAAAAACTGTTTTTT

D gene: .
V gene: TRBV18
clone size: .
J gene: TRBJ1-1
CDR3 protein: CASSQRQDTEAFF
CDR3 DNA: TGTGCCAGCTCACAGAGACAGGACACTGAAGCTTTCTTT

D gene: .
V gene: TRBV19
clone size: once
J gene: TRBJ2-3
CDR3 protein: CASSMMFRDTQYF
CDR3 DNA: TGTGCCAGTAGTATGATGTTTAGAGATACGCAGTATTTT

D gene: .
V gene: TRBV6-5
clone size: once
J gene: TRBJ1-3
CDR3 protein: CASRSTGGNTIYF
CDR3 DNA: TGTGCCAGCCGTTCGACAGGTGGAAACACCATATATTTT

D gene: TRBD1
V gene: TRBV19
clone size: .
J gene: TRBJ1-4
CDR3 protein: CASTPTGSEKLFF
CDR3 DNA: TGTGCCAGTACCCCGACAGGGAGTGAAAAACTGTTTTTT

D gene: TRBD1
V gene: TRBV19
clone size: .
J gene: TRBJ1-4
CDR3 protein: CATSTYRTGEKLFF
CDR3 DNA: TGTGCCACCTCGACTTACCGGACAGGGGAAAAACTGTTTTTT

D gene: .
V gene: TRBV28
clone size: .
J gene: TRBJ2-3
CDR3 protein: CASSPYTSRPDTQYF
CDR3 DNA: TGTGCCAGCAGTCCATACACTTCCAGGCCAGATACGCAGTATTTT

D gene: TRBD2
V gene: TRBV7-3
clone size: few
J gene: TRBJ2-1
CDR3 protein: CASSLSGSPSYNEQFF
CDR3 DNA: TGTGCCAGCAGCTTAAGCGGGAGTCCGTCCTACAATGAGCAGTTCTTC

D gene: .
V gene: TRBV19
clone size: .
J gene: TRBJ1-1
CDR3 protein: CASSTNRVMNTEAFF
CDR3 DNA: TGTGCCAGTAGTACTAACAGGGTTATGAACACTGAAGCTTTCTTT

D gene: .
V gene: TRBV5-1
clone size: .
J gene: TRBJ2-1
CDR3 protein: CASSDRRWSSYNEQFF
CDR3 DNA: TGCGCCAGCAGCGATCGGAGGTGGAGCTCCTACAATGAGCAGTTCTTC